Following are 2 T cell receptor beta chains from one sample sequenced in a study of radiotherapy plus CTLA-4 blockade in lung cancer. Clones were sequenced by immunoSEQ multiplex PCR, and TCRdb holds only the in-frame ones, with some missing. This sample carries about 32,000 clones, around 85% of them seen once, and the ten largest clones take about 5.6%. The sample was peripheral blood, taken from a patient treated with radiotherapy plus ipilimumab. The origin of the receptors is a human donor with non-small cell lung cancer who had stable disease on radiotherapy plus ipilimumab.

The chain carries TRBV5-1 and TRBJ1-5; D remains unclear. This CDR3 is 16 amino acids long. CDR1 and CDR2 (germline): SGHRS, YFSETQ. V was pared by 1 base and J by 0 bases, with 11 bases between. CDR3 coding DNA: TGCGCCAGCAGCTTGAGAACAGTTTATAGCAATCAGCCCCAGCATTTT. This sequence encodes CASSLRTVYSNQPQHF.

The V call is TRBV9, the J call TRBJ1-3; D possibly corresponds to TRBD1 (5 bases). Germline CDR1 SGDLS, CDR2 YYNGEE. Trimming stripped 3 bases from V and 8 bases from J, with 21 bases between. The CDR3 covers 16 residues. CDR3 protein: CASSGRSGAGVDTIYF. In DNA form, the CDR3 reads TGTGCCAGCAGCGGTAGATCCGGGGCGGGGGTGGACACCATATATTTT.